A single sample gave rise to the 7 T cell receptor beta chains below, sequenced in a study of blood T cells in healthy people across ages (dated by TCRdb to about 2015). To prepare the library, 5' RACE was applied. Sequenced on an Illumina HiSeq 2500. The second PCR ran for roughly 6 to 11 cycles and used a J-beta primer mix along with a sample-barcoded 5' primer. The raw public reads went through TCRdb reprocessing: fastp at Q25, MiXCR clone calling, in-frame beta chains kept. Rows merge per CDR3 protein into single entries with the most common DNA and genes. This sample comprises 1.5 million to 2 million distinct CDR3 sequences, approximately 30% of them detected only once. The top ten constitute about 7.7% of the sample. The sample consisted of blood. Receptors originate from a woman aged 25 to 39 in good health.

This clonotype has only a few counts. The chain links TRBV21-1 to TRBJ2-5; TRBD1 reflects the table's D call only, with no check against the DNA. Near its end, the DNA agrees better with TRBJ2-7, so the J call may be wrong. TRBV21-1 is a known pseudogene. The CDR3 length is 16 residues. CDR3 protein: CASSPQGDRDTYEQYF. The CDR3 region has the DNA TGTGCCAGCAGCCCTCAAGGGGACAGGGATACCTACGAGCAGTACTTC.

This sequence joins TRBV20-1 and TRBJ2-3; 12 bases are a match to TRBD2. The CDR3 is 15 residues long. V dropped 6 bases and J dropped 8; count of bases not matched to a gene: 12. The germline CDR1 and CDR2 sequences are DFQATT and SNEGSKA (reference sequence). DNA of the CDR3: TGCAGTGCCGCGCTCCTAGCGGGGGGGCTGGGTACGCAGTATTTT. This gives the protein CSAALLAGGLGTQYF.

This clonotype was seen a few times. This chain uses TRBV27 with TRBJ2-5; D is tentatively TRBD1 or TRBD2 (6 bases each). V was shortened by 4 bases and J by 9 bases, with 21 bases between the two germline ends. Looked up from germline, CDR1 is MNHEY and CDR2 is SMNVEV (reference sequence). The CDR3 extends over 15 amino acids. CDR3 sequence (DNA): TGTGCCAGCAGTTCGACTCCGGGGGCCGGGATGGCCCAGTACTTC. It is translated as CASSSTPGAGMAQYF.

The rearrangement joins TRBV14 to TRBJ2-5; 9 nucleotides agree with TRBD2. Per germline, CDR1 SGHDN and CDR2 FVKESK. The V gene end was trimmed by 4 bases and the J gene end by 5 bases; junction bases not matched to a gene: 14. The CDR3 covers 17 residues. The CDR3 nucleotides are TGTGCCAGCAGCCCCCTCGGCGGGGGGGCCGGGCAGGAGACCCAGTACTTC. This gives the protein CASSPLGGGAGQETQYF. Based on the CDR3 plus reference TRBV14 and TRBJ2-5, the full variable domain is EAGVTQFPSHSVIEKGQTVTLRCDPISGHDNLYWYRRVMGKEIKFLLHFVKESKQDESGMPNNRFLAERTGGTYSTLKVQPAELEDSGVYFCASSPLGGGAGQETQYFGPGTRLLVL.

This clonotype was counted between two and nine times. The chain has TRBV11-2 and TRBJ1-1; 11 bases are a match to TRBD1. There are 15 residues in the CDR3. The ends lost 3 bases at V and 4 bases at J; junction bases unmatched: 4. CDR1 is SGHAT, CDR2 FQNNGV, per germline. CDR3 nucleotides: TGTGCCAGCAGCTTCGGGGACAGGGGGACCACTGAAGCTTTCTTT. Encoded protein: CASSFGDRGTTEAFF. The whole variable domain, remainder taken from reference TRBV11-2 and TRBJ1-1, is EAGVAQSPRYKIIEKRQSVAFWCNPISGHATLYWYQQILGQGPKLLIQFQNNGVVDDSQLPKDRFSAERLKGVDSTLKIQPAKLEDSAVYLCASSFGDRGTTEAFFGQGTRLTVV.

This clonotype was seen more than once but under ten times. This rearrangement joins TRBV20-1 to TRBJ1-2; D is uncertain. Looked up from germline, CDR1 is DFQATT and CDR2 is SNEGSKA (reference sequence). V was shortened by 6 bases and J by 3 bases, with 14 bases between the two germline ends. The CDR3 has 13 residues. This CDR3 reads CSARTGFDYGYTF. The CDR3 region has the DNA TGCAGTGCGCGGACCGGGTTCGACTATGGCTACACCTTC.

This clonotype was observed a few times. The J gene is TRBJ2-5, the V gene TRBV12-3 or TRBV12-4, with 8 bases lining up with TRBD1. The CDR3 is 15 residues long. V lost 6 bases, J lost 9 bases, and 15 bases stayed unmatched. As DNA, the CDR3 is TGTGCCAGCAGCCCCCGGACAGGGACCCCATCGGCCCAGTACTTC. Amino acids: CASSPRTGTPSAQYF.